This T cell receptor (beta chain) was retrieved from a study of blood T cell repertoires in COVID-19 (dated by TCRdb to about 2020). Regarding the research as a whole: The collaborator samples originated in the United States, Italy and Spain and spanned the acute and convalescent phases of COVID-19. The material from the prospective study consisted of cDNA or gDNA derived from T cells, B-cell-depleted T cells, or PBMCs. The dataset comprised deeply sampled blood TCRbeta repertoires from subjects exposed to, actively infected with, or recovered from COVID-19. A freely available public database, intended as a resource for researchers studying the immune response to SARS-CoV-2, is where the repertoires were released. Samples were obtained from the ongoing ImmuneRACE study (first 160 participants) and from over 1,000 subjects provided by 6 global collaborators. Nearly every sample came with metadata listing a de-identified subject ID, COVID-19 status, age in years and sex. Where available, HLA class I and class II types were obtained from metadata supplied by the sample provider rather than from assay-based typing.

The immunoSEQ Assay, a bias-controlled multiplex PCR, was used to amplify TCRbeta CDR3 regions from genomic DNA. The authors' analysis ran thus. Nucleated cell counts per sample were estimated from amplification of reference gene primers within the assay. To quantify the absolute abundance of each unique TCRbeta CDR3 rearrangement, sequence reads were collapsed and filtered. For each sample, productive Simpson clonality was calculated as the square root of Simpson's diversity index over productive rearrangements. The table was pulled from immuneACCESS by TCRdb, which kept in-frame rearrangements only. Such tables lose some clones; where checked, under half of the loss comes from unresolved V genes, and the rest has no known cause. The D gene and trimming were derived from the DNA, and the V and J assignments and clone size from that table. The sample includes about 370,000 clones, with more than 70% observed a single time. The ten largest make up more than 9% of the sample.

The germline V gene (reference sequence) provides CDR1 DFQATT and CDR2 SNEGSKA. Counted from cysteine to phenylalanine, this CDR3 has 11 amino acids. The only DNA kept is the CDR3, 33 bases in frame from the first base. A distance of 9 bases separates the germline ends of V and J, which lose 5 bases and 7 bases respectively. At one collaborating source in Seattle, patients were enrolled during active infection and were followed longitudinally through the course of disease. Whole blood was collected in K2EDTA tubes by collaborating institutions according to the institutions' own protocols. For TCRbeta analysis, collaborator samples were shipped as frozen whole blood, as isolated PBMCs, or as DNA extracted from either sample type. The paper as a whole reports these results and caveats: How much clinical and demographic metadata was included differed by source and by participant, and the metadata was provided uncurated.

Remarks on this clone: The specificity of this receptor is unknown. One base away there is no much larger clone; base qualities are not given. Within the sample, other DNA sequences also encode this same CDR3.

The sequence was obtained from a woman in her thirties with COVID-19, enrolled during active disease. Here the chain combines TRBV20-1 and TRBJ2-1, with the D gene not confidently named. Sequenced input: peripheral blood. The DNA reads TGCAGTGCTTCCCCTAGAAATGAGCAGTTCTTC. It translates as CSASPRNEQFF.